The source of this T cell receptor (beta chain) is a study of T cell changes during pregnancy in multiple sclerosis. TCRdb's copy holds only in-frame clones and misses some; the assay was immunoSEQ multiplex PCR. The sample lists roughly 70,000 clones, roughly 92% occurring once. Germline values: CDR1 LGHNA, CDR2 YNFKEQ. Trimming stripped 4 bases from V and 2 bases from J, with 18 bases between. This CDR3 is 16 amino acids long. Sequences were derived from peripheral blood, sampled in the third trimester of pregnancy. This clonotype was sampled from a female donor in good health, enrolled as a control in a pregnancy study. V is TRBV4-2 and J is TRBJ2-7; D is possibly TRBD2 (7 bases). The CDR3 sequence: CASSRIGGRGPYEQYF. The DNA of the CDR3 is TGTGCCAGCAGCCGGATCGGGGGGCGCGGGCCCTACGAGCAGTACTTC.